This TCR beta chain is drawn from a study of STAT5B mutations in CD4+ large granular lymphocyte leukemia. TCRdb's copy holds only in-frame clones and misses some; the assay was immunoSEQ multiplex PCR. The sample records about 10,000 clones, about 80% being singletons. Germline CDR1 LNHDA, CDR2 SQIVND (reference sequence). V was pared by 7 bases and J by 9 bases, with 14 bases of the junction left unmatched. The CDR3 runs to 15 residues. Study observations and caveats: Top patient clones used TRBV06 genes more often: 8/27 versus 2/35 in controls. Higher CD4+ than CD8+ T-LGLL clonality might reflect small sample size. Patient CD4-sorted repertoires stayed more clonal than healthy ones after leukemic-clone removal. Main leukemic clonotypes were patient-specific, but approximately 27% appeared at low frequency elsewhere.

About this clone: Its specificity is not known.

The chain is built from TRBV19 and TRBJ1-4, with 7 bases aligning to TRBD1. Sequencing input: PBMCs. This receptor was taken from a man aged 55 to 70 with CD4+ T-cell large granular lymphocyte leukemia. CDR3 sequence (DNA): TGTGCCAGTACCGACCCACAGGGGACTGTACAAAAACTGTTTTTT. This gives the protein CASTDPQGTVQKLFF.